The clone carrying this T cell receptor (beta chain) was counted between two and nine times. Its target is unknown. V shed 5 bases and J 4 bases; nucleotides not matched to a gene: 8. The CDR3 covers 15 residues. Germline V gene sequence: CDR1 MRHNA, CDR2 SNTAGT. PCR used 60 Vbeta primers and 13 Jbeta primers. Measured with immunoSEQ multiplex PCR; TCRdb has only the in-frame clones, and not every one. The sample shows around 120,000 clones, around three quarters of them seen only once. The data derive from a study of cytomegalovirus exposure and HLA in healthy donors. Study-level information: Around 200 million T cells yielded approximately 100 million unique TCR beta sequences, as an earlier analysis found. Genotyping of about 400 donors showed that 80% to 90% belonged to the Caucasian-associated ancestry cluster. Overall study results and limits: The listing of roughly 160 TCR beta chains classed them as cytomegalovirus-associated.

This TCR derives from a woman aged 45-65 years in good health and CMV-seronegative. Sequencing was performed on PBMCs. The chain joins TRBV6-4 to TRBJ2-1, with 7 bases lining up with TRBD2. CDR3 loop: CASSPTTSLYNEQFF. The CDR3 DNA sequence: TGTGCCAGCAGTCCAACGACTAGCCTATACAATGAGCAGTTCTTC.